This T cell receptor beta chain was observed in a study of shared clonotypes between healthy human individuals. Overall study findings and caveats: Non-shared clonotypes were found to have lower generation probabilities than the clonotypes that were shared by all four of the sorted-subset donors.

Naive CD8 populations comprised CD45RO-negative cells positively selected for CCR7, excluding terminally differentiated effector memory CD45RA+ cells. With respect to this clone: Its antigen is currently unknown.

Per germline, CDR1 LNHDA and CDR2 SQIVND (reference sequence). CDR3 length: 14 residues. The V end lost 5 bases, the J end lost 2 bases, and 13 bases lay between the germline ends. Method: immunoSEQ multiplex PCR; TCRdb's copy keeps in-frame clones and lacks some. The profile covers roughly 2,000,000 clones, with 85% to 95% appearing a single time and roughly 1.2% taken by the ten largest. The TCR originated in a man between 18 and 29 years old in good health. V is TRBV19 and J is TRBJ2-7; tentative D call: TRBD1 (5 bases). The sequencing sample was made of naive CD8+ T cells sorted from blood. The CDR3 DNA reads as TGTGCCAGTAGTTCGTCACAGGAGACCTACGAGCAGTACTTC. It translates to CASSSSQETYEQYF.